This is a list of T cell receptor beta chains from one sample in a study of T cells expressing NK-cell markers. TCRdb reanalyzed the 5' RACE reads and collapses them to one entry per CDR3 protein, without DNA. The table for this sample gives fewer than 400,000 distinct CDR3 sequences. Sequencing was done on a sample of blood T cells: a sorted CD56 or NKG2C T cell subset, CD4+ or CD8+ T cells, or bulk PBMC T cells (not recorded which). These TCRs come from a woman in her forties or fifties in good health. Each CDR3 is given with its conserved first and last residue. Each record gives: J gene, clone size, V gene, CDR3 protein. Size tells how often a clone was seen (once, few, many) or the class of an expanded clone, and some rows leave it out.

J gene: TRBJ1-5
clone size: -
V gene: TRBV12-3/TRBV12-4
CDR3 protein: CASSLGGGVNQPQHF

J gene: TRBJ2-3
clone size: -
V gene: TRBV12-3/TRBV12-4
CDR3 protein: CASSLSGTGGTFYSTDTQYF

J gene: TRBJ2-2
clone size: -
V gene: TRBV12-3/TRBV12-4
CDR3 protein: CATRPGQGAPRELFF

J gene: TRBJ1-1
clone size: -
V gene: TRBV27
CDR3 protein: CASSLSPGSGTEAFF

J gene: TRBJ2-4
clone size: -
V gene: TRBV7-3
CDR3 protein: CASSPLAGEVLPAKNIQYF

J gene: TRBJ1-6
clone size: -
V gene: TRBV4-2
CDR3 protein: CASSDGQLLNSPLHF

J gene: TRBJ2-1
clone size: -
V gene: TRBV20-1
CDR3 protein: CSARGPQNEQFF

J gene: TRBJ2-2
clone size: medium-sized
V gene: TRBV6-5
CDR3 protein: CASSYSQITGELFF

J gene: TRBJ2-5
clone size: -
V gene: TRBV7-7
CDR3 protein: CASSSGNPYQETQYF

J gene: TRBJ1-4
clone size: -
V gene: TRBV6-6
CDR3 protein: CASSQDRLTGKLFF

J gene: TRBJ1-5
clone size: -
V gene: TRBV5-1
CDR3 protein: CASSLWPGVNQPQHF

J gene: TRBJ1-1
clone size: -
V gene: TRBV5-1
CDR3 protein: CASSTLDWGTEAFF

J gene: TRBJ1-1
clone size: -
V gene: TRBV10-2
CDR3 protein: CASSGQVYTEAFF

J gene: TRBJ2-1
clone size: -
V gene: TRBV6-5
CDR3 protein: CASSPDRASSYNEQFF

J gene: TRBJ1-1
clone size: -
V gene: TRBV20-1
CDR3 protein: CSARDWDRGDTEAFF

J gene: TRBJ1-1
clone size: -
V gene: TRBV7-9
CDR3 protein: CASSLVGSLTEAFF

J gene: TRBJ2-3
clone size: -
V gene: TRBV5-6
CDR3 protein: CASSLPPSGVGTDTQYF

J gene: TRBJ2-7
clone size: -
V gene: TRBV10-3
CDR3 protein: CAISVIGTESHEQYF

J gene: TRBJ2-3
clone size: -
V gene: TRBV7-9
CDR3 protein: CASPRASGDTQYF

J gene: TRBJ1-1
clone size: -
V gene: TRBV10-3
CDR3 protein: CAIKRVEGITEAFF

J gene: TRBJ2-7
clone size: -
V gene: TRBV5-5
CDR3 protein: CASTHTAYEQYF

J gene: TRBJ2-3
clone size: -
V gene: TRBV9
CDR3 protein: CASTNTGVRTDTQYF

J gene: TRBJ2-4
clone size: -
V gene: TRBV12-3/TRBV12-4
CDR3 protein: CASSPSRIKLAKNIQYF

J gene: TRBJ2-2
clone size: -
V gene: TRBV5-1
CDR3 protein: CASSHGRPGELFF

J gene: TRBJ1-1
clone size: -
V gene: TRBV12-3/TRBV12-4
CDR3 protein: CASSFYRGTEAFF

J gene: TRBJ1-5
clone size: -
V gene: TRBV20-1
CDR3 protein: CSARDSGTNSNQPQHF

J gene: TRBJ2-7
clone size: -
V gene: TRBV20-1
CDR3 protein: CSASSVVGTYEQYF

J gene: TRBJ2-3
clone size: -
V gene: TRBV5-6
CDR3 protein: CASSAQGSTDTQYF

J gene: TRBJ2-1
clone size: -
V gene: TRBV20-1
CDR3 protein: CSARGSSGGWEQFF

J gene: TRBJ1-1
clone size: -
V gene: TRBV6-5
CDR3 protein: CASRRVLTEAFF

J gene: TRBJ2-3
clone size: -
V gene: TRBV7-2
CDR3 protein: CASSLDTSPSTDTQYF

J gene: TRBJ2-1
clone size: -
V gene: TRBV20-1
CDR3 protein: CSADPGGPYNEQFF

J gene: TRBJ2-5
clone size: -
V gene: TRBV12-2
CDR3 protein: CASRPKGQGKETQYF

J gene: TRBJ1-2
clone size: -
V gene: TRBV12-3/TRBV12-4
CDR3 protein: CASTRVTAKHYGYTF

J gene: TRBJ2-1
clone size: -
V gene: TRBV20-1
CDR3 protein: CSARADPLQTSGNEQFF

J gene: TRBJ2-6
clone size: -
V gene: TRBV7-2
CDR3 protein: CASSKGIGESGANVLTF

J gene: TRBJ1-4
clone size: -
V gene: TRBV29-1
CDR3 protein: CSVIDSSNEKLFF

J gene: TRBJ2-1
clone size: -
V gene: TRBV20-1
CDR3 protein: CSARDRGAEYEQFF

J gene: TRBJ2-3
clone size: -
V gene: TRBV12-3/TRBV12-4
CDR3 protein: CASSLWDRGPITQYF

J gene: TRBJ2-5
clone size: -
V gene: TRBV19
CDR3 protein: CASSIDLFRVAETQYF

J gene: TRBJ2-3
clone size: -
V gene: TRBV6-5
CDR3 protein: CASSYAAGGDTQYF

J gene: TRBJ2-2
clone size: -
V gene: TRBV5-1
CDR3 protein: CASSSGRTGDTGELFF

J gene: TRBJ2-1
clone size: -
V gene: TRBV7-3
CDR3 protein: CASSSPPGGSGNGEQFF

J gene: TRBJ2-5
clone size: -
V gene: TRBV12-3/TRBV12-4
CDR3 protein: CASSPQWTSGRARGQETQYF

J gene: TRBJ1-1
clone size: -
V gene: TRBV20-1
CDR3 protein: CSARGGTGANTEAFF

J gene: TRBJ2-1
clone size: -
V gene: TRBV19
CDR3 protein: CASSMTGAGNEQFF

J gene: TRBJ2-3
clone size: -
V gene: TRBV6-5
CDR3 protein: CATLPGDTDTQYF

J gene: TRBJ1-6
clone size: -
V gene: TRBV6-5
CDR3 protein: CASSLSAPGSSYNSPLHF

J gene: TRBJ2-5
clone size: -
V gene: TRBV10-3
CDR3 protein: CAISESLEWETQYF

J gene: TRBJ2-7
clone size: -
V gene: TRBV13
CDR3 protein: CATKTSGNYEQYF